The present TCR beta chain was sequenced within a study of identical twins. This clonotype was seen ten or more times. One entry per CDR3 protein results from TCRdb running MiXCR on the 5' RACE reads. The table lists approximately 230,000 distinct CDR3 sequences, 6.5% of them singletons. These same data were also listed under a study on T cells expressing NK-cell markers.

The clonotype comes from a woman under 30 in good health. Input material: CD8+ T cells sorted from blood.

The CDR3 region is CASSPLGGPGEAFF. CDR3 DNA: TGTGCCAGCAGCCCATTAGGGGGCCCAGGTGAAGCTTTCTTT. The gene calls are TRBV11-2 and TRBJ1-1; TRBD1 matches at 7 bases. The ends lost 5 bases at V and 7 bases at J; junction bases unmatched: 10. The germline CDR1 and CDR2 sequences are SGHAT and FQNNGV. The CDR3 contains 14 residues.